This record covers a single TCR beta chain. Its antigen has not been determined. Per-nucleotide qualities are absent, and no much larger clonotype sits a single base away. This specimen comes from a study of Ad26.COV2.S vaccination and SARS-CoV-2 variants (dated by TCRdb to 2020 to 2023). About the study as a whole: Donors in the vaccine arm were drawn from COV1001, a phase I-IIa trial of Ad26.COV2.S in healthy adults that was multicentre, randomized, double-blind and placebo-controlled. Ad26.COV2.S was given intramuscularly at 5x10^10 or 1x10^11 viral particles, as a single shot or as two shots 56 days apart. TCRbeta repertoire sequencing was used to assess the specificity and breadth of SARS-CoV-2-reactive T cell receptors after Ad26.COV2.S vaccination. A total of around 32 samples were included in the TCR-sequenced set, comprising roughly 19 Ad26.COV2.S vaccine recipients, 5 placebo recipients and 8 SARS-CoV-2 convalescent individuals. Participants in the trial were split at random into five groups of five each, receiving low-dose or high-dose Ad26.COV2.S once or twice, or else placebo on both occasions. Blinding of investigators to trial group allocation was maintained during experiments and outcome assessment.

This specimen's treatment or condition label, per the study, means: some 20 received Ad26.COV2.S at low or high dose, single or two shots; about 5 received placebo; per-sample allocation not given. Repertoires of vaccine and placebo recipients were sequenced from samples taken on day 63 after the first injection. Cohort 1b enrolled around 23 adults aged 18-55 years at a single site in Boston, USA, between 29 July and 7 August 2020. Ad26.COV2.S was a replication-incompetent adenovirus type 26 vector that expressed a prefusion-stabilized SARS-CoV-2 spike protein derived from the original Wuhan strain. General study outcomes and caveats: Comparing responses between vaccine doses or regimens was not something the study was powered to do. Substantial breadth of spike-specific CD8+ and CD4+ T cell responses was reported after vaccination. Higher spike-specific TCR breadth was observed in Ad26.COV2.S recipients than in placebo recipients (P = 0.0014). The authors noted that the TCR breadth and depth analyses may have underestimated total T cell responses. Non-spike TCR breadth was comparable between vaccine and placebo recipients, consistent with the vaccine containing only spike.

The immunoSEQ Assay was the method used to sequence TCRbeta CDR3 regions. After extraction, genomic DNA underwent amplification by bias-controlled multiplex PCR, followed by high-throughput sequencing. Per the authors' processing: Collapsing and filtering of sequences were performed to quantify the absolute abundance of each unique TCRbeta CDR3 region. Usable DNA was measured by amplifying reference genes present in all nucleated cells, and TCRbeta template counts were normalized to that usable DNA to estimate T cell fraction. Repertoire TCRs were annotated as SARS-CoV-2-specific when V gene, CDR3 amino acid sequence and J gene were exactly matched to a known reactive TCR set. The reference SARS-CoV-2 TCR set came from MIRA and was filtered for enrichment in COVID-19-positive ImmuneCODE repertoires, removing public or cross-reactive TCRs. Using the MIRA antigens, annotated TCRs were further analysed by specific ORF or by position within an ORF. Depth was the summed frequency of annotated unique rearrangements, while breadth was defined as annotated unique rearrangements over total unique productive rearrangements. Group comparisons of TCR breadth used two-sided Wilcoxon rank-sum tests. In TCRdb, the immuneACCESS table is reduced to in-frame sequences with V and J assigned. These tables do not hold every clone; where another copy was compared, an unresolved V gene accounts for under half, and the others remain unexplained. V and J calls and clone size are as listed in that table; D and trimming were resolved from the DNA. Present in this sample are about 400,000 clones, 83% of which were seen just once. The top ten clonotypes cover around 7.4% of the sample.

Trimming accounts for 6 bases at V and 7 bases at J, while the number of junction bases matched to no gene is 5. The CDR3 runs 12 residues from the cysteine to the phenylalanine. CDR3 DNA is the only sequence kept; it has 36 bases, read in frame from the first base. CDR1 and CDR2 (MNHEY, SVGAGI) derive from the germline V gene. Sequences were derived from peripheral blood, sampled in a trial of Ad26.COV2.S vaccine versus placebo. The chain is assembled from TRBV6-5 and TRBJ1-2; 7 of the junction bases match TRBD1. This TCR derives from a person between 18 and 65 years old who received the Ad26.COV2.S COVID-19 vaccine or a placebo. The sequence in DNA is TGTGCCAGCAGCCAAGGGGGCTCTGGCTACACCTTC. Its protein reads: CASSQGGSGYTF.